This TCR beta chain comes out of a study of T cell responses to AZD1222 COVID-19 vaccine. Across the whole study: The analysis combined second doses at about 4 or about 12 weeks.

Points on this clone: No antigen is known for it.

J lost 9 bases, V lost 0 bases, and 5 bases had no gene match. This CDR3 is built from 13 residues. In germline, CDR1 is SGHTA, CDR2 FQGNSA. Notes on the study in general: Females made up more of the donors, who were largely white British, and clonal diversity may have come out too low.

Profiling relied on immunoSEQ multiplex PCR, and the TCRdb table lists in-frame clones only, not all of them. The data show around 130,000 clones, 94% seen once. Material: peripheral blood, obtained on day 0 of AZD1222 vaccination. This TCR was recovered from an adult in good health. The V call is TRBV7-2, the J call TRBJ2-7; 7 bases fit TRBD2. The CDR3 is CASSLAGGPGQYF. The CDR3 region has the DNA TGTGCCAGCAGCTTAGCGGGAGGGCCGGGGCAGTACTTC.